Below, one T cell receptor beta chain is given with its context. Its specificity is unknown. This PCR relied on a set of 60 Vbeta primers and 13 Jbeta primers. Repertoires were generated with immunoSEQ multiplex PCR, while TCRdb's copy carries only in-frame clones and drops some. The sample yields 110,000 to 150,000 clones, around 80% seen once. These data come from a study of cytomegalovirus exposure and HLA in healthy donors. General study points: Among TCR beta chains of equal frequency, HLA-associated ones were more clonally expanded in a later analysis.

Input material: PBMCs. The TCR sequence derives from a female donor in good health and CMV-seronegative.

CDR3 protein: CASSDQRREQYF. The CDR3 DNA reads TGTGCCAGTAGTGATCAGAGGAGAGAGCAGTACTTC. The V gene is TRBV19, the J gene TRBJ2-7; D is unclear. CDR3 size: 12 residues. Trimming stripped 5 bases from V and 7 bases from J, with 12 bases between. Per the germline V gene, CDR1 is LNHDA and CDR2 is SQIVND (reference sequence).